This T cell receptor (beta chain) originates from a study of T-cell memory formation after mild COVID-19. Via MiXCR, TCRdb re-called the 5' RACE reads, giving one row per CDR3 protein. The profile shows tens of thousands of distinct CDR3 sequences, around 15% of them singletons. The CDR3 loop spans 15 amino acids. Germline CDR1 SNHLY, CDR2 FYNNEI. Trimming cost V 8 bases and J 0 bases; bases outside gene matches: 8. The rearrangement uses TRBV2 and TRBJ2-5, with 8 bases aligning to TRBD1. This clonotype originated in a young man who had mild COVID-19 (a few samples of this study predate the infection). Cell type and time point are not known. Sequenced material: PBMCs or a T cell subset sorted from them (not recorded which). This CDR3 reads CASSDRDRNQETQYF. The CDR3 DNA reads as TGTGCCAGCTCGGATCGGGACAGGAACCAAGAGACCCAGTACTTC.